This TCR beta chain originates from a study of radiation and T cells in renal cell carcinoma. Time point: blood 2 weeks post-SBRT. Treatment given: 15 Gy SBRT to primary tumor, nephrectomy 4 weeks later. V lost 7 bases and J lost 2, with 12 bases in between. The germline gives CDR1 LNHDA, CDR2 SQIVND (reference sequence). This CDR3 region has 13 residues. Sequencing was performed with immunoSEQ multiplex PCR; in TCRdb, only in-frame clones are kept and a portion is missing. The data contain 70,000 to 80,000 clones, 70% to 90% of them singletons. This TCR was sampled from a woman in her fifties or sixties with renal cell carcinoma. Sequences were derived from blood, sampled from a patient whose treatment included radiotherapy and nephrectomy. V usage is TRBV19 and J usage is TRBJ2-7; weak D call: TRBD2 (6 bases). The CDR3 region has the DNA TGTGCCAGTACCCGGGGGTCACCCTACGAGCAGTACTTC. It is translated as CASTRGSPYEQYF. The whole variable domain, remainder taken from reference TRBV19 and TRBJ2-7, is DGGITQSPKYLFRKEGQNVTLSCEQNLNHDAMYWYRQDPGQGLRLIYYSQIVNDFQKGDIAEGYSVSREKKESFPLTVTSAQKNPTAFYLCASTRGSPYEQYFGPGTRLTVT.